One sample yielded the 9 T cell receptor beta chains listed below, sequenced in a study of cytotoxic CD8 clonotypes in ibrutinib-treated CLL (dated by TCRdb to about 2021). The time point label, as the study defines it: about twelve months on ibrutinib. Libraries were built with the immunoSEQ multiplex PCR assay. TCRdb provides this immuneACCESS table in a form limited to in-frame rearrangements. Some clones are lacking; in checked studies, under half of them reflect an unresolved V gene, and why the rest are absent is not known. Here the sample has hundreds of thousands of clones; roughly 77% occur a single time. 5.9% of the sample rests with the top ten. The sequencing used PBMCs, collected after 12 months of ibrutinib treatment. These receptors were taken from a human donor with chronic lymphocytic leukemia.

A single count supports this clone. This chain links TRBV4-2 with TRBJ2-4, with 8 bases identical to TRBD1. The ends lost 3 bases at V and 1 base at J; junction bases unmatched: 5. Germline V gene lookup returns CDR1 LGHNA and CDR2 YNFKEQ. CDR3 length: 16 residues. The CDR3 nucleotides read TGTGCCAGCAGCCAGACCAGGGGGCTGGCCAAAAACATTCAGTACTTC. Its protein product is CASSQTRGLAKNIQYF.

DNA for the CDR3: TGCGCCAGTAGTCCCTCTGGAAACACCATATATTTT. Translation: CASSPSGNTIYF. J is TRBJ1-3 and V is TRBV5-1; D ambiguous. Per the germline V gene, CDR1 is SGHRS and CDR2 is YFSETQ. The CDR3 length is 12 residues. Trimming removed 8 bases at V and 0 bases at J, with 6 bases between. The full variable domain, its missing parts supplied by reference TRBV5-1 and TRBJ1-3, is KAGVTQTPRYLIKTRGQQVTLSCSPISGHRSVSWYQQTPGQGLQFLFEYFSETQRNKGNFPGRFSGRQFSNSRSEMNVSTLELGDSALYLCASSPSGNTIYFGEGSWLTVV.

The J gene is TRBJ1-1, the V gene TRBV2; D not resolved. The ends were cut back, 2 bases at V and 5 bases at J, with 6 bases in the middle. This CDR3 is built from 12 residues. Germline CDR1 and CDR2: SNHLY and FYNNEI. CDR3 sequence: CASSERETEAFF. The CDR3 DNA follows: TGTGCCAGCAGTGAAAGGGAAACTGAAGCTTTCTTT.

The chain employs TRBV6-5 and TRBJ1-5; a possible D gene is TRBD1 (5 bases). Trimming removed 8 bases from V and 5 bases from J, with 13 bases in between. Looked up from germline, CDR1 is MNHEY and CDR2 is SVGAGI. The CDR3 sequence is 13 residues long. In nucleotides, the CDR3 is TGTGCCAGCGGGCCGAACAGGTATCAGCCCCAGCATTTT. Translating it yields CASGPNRYQPQHF.

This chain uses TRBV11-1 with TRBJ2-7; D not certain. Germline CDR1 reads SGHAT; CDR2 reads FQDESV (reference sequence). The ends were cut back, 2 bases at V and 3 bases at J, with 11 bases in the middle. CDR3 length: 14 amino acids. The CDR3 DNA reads TGTGCCAGCAGCTTAAATTACTTGAACTACGAGCAGTACTTC. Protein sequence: CASSLNYLNYEQYF.

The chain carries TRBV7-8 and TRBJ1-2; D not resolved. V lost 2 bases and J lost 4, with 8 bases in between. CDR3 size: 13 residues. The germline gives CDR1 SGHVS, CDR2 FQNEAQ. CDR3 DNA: TGTGCCAGCAGCTTAACATTGAGCTATGGCTACACCTTC. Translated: CASSLTLSYGYTF.

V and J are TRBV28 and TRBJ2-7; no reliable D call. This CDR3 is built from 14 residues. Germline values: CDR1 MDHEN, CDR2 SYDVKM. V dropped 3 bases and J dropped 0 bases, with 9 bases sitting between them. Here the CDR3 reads CASSFTVHSYEQYF. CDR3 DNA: TGTGCCAGCAGTTTCACGGTGCACTCCTACGAGCAGTACTTC.

The CDR3 spells CARSLDGIWDRGREGPAGELFF. Written as DNA, the CDR3 is TGTGCCAGAAGCTTGGACGGTATTTGGGACAGGGGGCGGGAGGGCCCCGCCGGGGAGCTGTTTTTT. The chain uses TRBV5-3 and TRBJ2-2, with 12 positions matching TRBD1. TRBV5-3 is identified as an open reading frame with a role that is uncertain. J gave up 6 bases and V 0 bases, and 21 bases lay outside the gene matches. The CDR3 loop spans 22 amino acids.

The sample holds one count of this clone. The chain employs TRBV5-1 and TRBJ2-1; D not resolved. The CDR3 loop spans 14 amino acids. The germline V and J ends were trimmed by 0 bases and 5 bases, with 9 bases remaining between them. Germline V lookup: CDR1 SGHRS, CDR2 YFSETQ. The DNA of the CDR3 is TGCGCCAGCAGCTTGGCGGAAATTCACAATGAGCAGTTCTTC. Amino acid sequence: CASSLAEIHNEQFF.